The 24 T cell receptor beta chains reported below all come from one sample, sequenced in a study of spatial heterogeneity in lung cancer. Study findings and constraints: Tracking of tumor mutation counts was seen in expanded intratumoral alpha and beta TCR counts.

Indicated time point: sample taken at primary tumor resection. MiXCR, run by TCRdb on the 5' RACE reads, gives a single entry per CDR3 protein. The profile shows around 7,800 distinct CDR3 sequences, around 8.2% of them singletons. These receptors lack a known antigen. Sequencing was performed on lung tumor tissue, taken at surgery. The receptors were gathered from a male donor with early-stage non-small cell lung cancer.

By share, this clonotype ranks as medium-sized. The CDR3 DNA is TGTGCCAGCAGCTTCGACACGTGGGCTTTCTTT. Encoded protein: CASSFDTWAFF. J is TRBJ1-1 and V is TRBV7-9; D gene ambiguous. Between the trimmed V and J ends, which lost 3 bases and 11 bases, there was a span of 10 bases. CDR3 length: 11 amino acids. Germline CDR1 reads SEHNR; CDR2 reads FQNEAQ (reference sequence).

The sample holds a few counts of this clonotype. The rearrangement joins TRBV6-5 to TRBJ2-7, with D perhaps TRBD1 or TRBD2 (5 bases each). Germline CDR1 MNHEY, CDR2 SVGAGI. The CDR3 loop spans 15 amino acids. The germline V and J ends were trimmed by 4 bases and 1 base, with 14 bases remaining between them. The CDR3 loop reads CASSSAGTRSYEQYF. DNA of the CDR3: TGTGCCAGCAGTTCAGCCGGGACCAGGTCCTACGAGCAGTACTTC.

The chain recombines TRBV12-3 or TRBV12-4 with TRBJ2-4, with 9 bases matching TRBD1. After removal of 6 bases from V and 2 bases from J, the junction contained 8 bases not matched to a gene. This CDR3 has 16 residues. The CDR3 protein is CASSQWDRVPKNIQYF. Written as DNA, the CDR3 is TGTGCCAGCAGCCAGTGGGACAGGGTCCCCAAAAACATTCAGTACTTC.

This clonotype has at least ten counts. The chain couples TRBV7-2 to TRBJ2-1, with D unclear. V lost 5 bases, J lost 4 bases, and 3 bases lay in between. The germline gives CDR1 SGHTA, CDR2 FQGNSA. The CDR3 totals 11 residues. CDR3 coding DNA: TGTGCCAGCAGCCCGTACAATGAGCAGTTCTTC. Residues: CASSPYNEQFF.

In its sample, this clonotype was seen many times. The V and J genes are TRBV4-2 and TRBJ1-1, with D possibly being TRBD1 (5 bases). The germline V gene has CDR1 LGHNA and CDR2 YNFKEQ. CDR3 length equals 16 residues. Trimming took 0 bases from V and 1 from J, leaving 12 bases between them. The CDR3 bases are TGTGCCAGCAGCCAAGAGGGCGTACAGGCGAACACTGAAGCTTTCTTT. This gives the protein CASSQEGVQANTEAFF.

This clonotype was observed at least ten times. The chain couples TRBV5-1 to TRBJ2-1; 8 nucleotides match TRBD1. Germline values: CDR1 SGHRS, CDR2 YFSETQ. The CDR3 is made up of 16 amino acids. J gave up 2 bases and V 0 bases, and 4 bases lay outside the gene matches. DNA for the CDR3: TGCGCCAGCAGCTTGGTAGCAGGGGGCACCTACAATGAGCAGTTCTTC. This translates into CASSLVAGGTYNEQFF.

By proportion, this clonotype is medium-sized. This chain connects TRBV5-1 to TRBJ1-6; the D is unclear. Germline CDR1 is SGHRS and CDR2 is YFSETQ. Trimming removed 0 bases from V and 5 bases from J, with 6 bases in between. The CDR3 is 14 amino acids. The CDR3 reads CASSLGHNNSPLHF. The CDR3 nucleotides read TGCGCCAGCAGCTTGGGTCACAATAATTCACCCCTCCACTTT.

This clonotype showed up just a few times. This chain connects TRBV20-1 to TRBJ2-5, with D possibly TRBD2 on 5 matching bases. V lost 3 bases and J lost 6, with 14 bases in between. Germline CDR1 reads DFQATT; CDR2 reads SNEGSKA (reference sequence). The CDR3 extends over 13 amino acids. CDR3: CSASPVLGKTQYF. The CDR3 nucleotides are TGCAGTGCTAGCCCTGTACTAGGAAAGACCCAGTACTTC.

This clonotype showed up many times. The rearrangement joins TRBV5-1 to TRBJ2-5, with TRBD2 matching 14 bases. The CDR3 has 17 amino acids. The germline gives CDR1 SGHRS, CDR2 YFSETQ. With V trimmed by 4 bases and J by 4 bases, 9 bases remained unmatched. The CDR3 protein is CASSLLGLAGAGETQYF. The CDR3 DNA sequence: TGCGCCAGCAGCCTCCTGGGACTAGCGGGAGCAGGAGAGACCCAGTACTTC.

This clonotype appeared a few times. The V gene is TRBV20-1, the J gene TRBJ2-5, with 9 bases that match TRBD2. Unmatched junction bases numbered 12, after V lost 6 bases and J lost 4 bases. Germline CDR1 is DFQATT and CDR2 is SNEGSKA (reference sequence). The CDR3 has 15 amino acids. The CDR3 DNA sequence: TGCAGTGCACTGGGACTAGCCGCTCGAGCAGAGACCCAGTACTTC. This codes for CSALGLAARAETQYF.

This clonotype is judged medium-sized. This rearrangement joins TRBV7-9 to TRBJ2-5, with D tentatively TRBD1 (5 bases). Trimming pared 5 bases from V and 2 bases from J, leaving 9 bases between. CDR3 length equals 13 residues. Germline CDR1 SEHNR, CDR2 FQNEAQ (reference sequence). The CDR3 nucleotides read TGTGCCAGCAGCCCGTACAGGCAAGAGACCCAGTACTTC. Translating gives CASSPYRQETQYF.

The chain employs TRBV19 and TRBJ1-1; D is uncertain. The CDR3 is made up of 13 amino acids. With 4 bases removed from V and 3 bases from J, the gap between germline ends came to 9 bases. Germline lookup yields CDR1 LNHDA and CDR2 SQIVND (reference sequence). The CDR3 region is CASSRWRDTEAFF. The CDR3 DNA is TGTGCCAGTAGTAGATGGCGGGACACTGAAGCTTTCTTT.

This clonotype was seen only a few times. The chain joins TRBV7-9 to TRBJ2-1; D perhaps matches TRBD1 (5 bases). This CDR3 is 14 amino acids long. Germline CDR1 SEHNR, CDR2 FQNEAQ (reference sequence). V dropped 5 bases and J dropped 10 bases, with 18 bases sitting between them. CDR3 nucleotides: TGTGCCAGCAGCCAACCGCCAGGGCTTGGGGAGCAGTTCTTC. This sequence encodes CASSQPPGLGEQFF.

This clonotype counts as medium-sized. CDR3 in amino acids: CAHRGSGWANVLTF. CDR3 in DNA: TGTGCCCACAGGGGTTCAGGATGGGCCAACGTCCTGACTTTC. This sequence joins TRBV30 and TRBJ2-6, with 7 bases fitting TRBD1. The CDR3 consists of 14 residues. Germline V gene sequence: CDR1 GTSNPN, CDR2 SVGIG (reference sequence). With 8 bases clipped from V and 5 bases from J, the junction kept 9 bases outside the gene matches.

By share of the sample, this clonotype is medium-sized. The genes are TRBV6-2 or TRBV6-3 and TRBJ2-7, with 7 bases aligning to TRBD1. This CDR3 spans 13 amino acids. Germline lookup yields CDR1 MNHEY and CDR2 SVGEGT. The J segment lost 7 bases and the V segment lost 4 bases, leaving 7 bases of the junction unmatched. The CDR3 DNA is TGTGCCAGCAGTTGGGGACAGAGGATGGAGCAGTACTTC. Amino acid sequence: CASSWGQRMEQYF.

In this sample, this clonotype is large. The chain joins TRBV24-1 to TRBJ2-1; D may be TRBD2 (5 bases). This CDR3 has 13 amino acids. CDR1 is KGHDR and CDR2 is SFDVKD in the germline V gene. Deletions cut 3 bases from V and 7 bases from J, with 9 bases between. This CDR3 is CATSDPGSNEQFF. The CDR3 DNA reads as TGTGCCACCAGTGATCCGGGGTCAAATGAGCAGTTCTTC.

Judged by abundance, this clonotype is medium-sized. The genes are TRBV7-3 and TRBJ2-2; D possibly corresponds to TRBD1 (5 bases). Trimming left V 5 bases short and J 4 bases short, with 8 bases between. This CDR3 has 13 residues. CDR1 and CDR2 (germline): SGHTA, FQGTGA. CDR3 in amino acids: CASSPRVTGELFF. Written as DNA, the CDR3 is TGTGCCAGCAGCCCCAGGGTCACCGGGGAGCTGTTTTTT.

This clonotype is medium-sized in the sample. This chain connects TRBV5-1 to TRBJ2-7; no clear D gene. Germline V gives CDR1 SGHRS, CDR2 YFSETQ. Trimming stripped 4 bases from V and 1 base from J, with 15 bases between. There are 15 residues in the CDR3. DNA for the CDR3: TGCGCCAGCAGCCAATACGACCCCGATTCCTACGAGCAGTACTTC. As protein: CASSQYDPDSYEQYF.

By share of the sample, this clonotype is medium-sized. The rearrangement joins TRBV4-3 to TRBJ2-3; 10 nucleotides agree with TRBD2. This CDR3 is 16 amino acids long. Germline V gene sequence: CDR1 LGHNA, CDR2 YSLEER. With 4 bases clipped from V and 4 bases from J, the junction kept 8 bases outside the gene matches. DNA for the CDR3: TGCGCCAGCAGCCGAACTAGCGGGATAGTTGCAGATACGCAGTATTTT. Translation: CASSRTSGIVADTQYF.

Notes on this clonotype: A much larger clone lies one base from this, so it may be a read error. The chain joins TRBV10-3 to TRBJ2-7; 15 bases match TRBD2. The germline V gene encodes CDR1 ENHRY and CDR2 SYGVKD. The CDR3 sequence is 18 residues long. CDR3 sequence reads: CAICDQGLAGGRSYEQYF. CDR3 sequence (DNA): TGTGCCATCTGTGACCAGGGACTAGCGGGAGGCCGCTCCTACGAGCAGTACTTC.

This clonotype counts as medium-sized. The chain combines TRBV24-1 with TRBJ2-3, with TRBD2 as a possible D gene (6 bases). CDR1 is KGHDR, CDR2 SFDVKD, per germline. With 4 bases removed from V and 2 bases from J, the gap between germline ends came to 15 bases. The CDR3 totals 16 residues. CDR3 sequence (DNA): TGTGCCACCAGTGACCCCACCCCGGGAGACACAGATACGCAGTATTTT. This translates into CATSDPTPGDTDTQYF.

This clonotype turned up a few times. The chain recombines TRBV27 with TRBJ2-7; 9 bases map to TRBD1. This CDR3 region has 13 residues. The V segment lost 8 bases and the J segment 6 bases; nucleotides outside the gene matches: 8. The germline gives CDR1 MNHEY, CDR2 SMNVEV (reference sequence). The CDR3 region is CASARTGVSEQYF. The DNA of the CDR3 is TGTGCCAGCGCCCGGACAGGGGTTTCCGAGCAGTACTTC.

Relative to its sample, this clonotype is medium-sized. CDR3 loop: CAIRDSGQNTEAFF. The CDR3 nucleotides read TGTGCCATCAGGGATTCGGGACAGAACACTGAAGCTTTCTTT. The V and J genes are TRBV10-3 and TRBJ1-1, with D possibly matching TRBD1 (6 bases). The CDR3 contains 14 residues. V was cut by 6 bases and J by 1 base, with 12 bases left in between. Germline CDR1 and CDR2: ENHRY and SYGVKD.

This clonotype ranks as medium-sized. This chain connects TRBV29-1 to TRBJ2-5; 8 bases map to TRBD2. CDR1 and CDR2 (germline): SQVTM, ANQGSEA. V was clipped by 4 bases and J by 4 bases; unmatched bases: 8. The CDR3 length is 14 residues. The CDR3 protein is CSVAGTSGVETQYF. The CDR3 region has the DNA TGCAGCGTTGCCGGGACTAGTGGGGTAGAGACCCAGTACTTC.